One sample yielded the 24 T cell receptor beta chains listed below, sequenced in a study of Ad26.COV2.S vaccination and SARS-CoV-2 variants. TCRdb keeps only in-frame clones here, not all; method: immunoSEQ multiplex PCR. Altogether more than 400,000 clones are present, about nine tenths being singletons, with the ten largest covering around 4.2%. The treatment here: 15 to 20 received Ad26.COV2.S at low or high dose, single or two shots; 5 received placebo; per-sample allocation not given. On day 63 after the first injection, vaccine and placebo recipients gave samples. The sequenced sample was peripheral blood, obtained in a trial of Ad26.COV2.S vaccine versus placebo. Receptor source: a person aged 18-60 years who received the Ad26.COV2.S COVID-19 vaccine or a placebo.

The chain is built from TRBV19 and TRBJ1-4; D is possibly TRBD1 (6 bases). Trimming took off 11 bases at V and 8 bases at J, with 18 bases between the two ends. Germline V gene sequence: CDR1 LNHDA, CDR2 SQIVND (reference sequence). The CDR3 runs 13 residues. CDR3 coding DNA: TGTGCCGCCAAAGGGCAGGGGAAAGAAAAACTGTTTTTT. Translating it yields CAAKGQGKEKLFF.

This clone turned up a few times. V is TRBV27 and J is TRBJ2-2; D possibly corresponds to TRBD2 (5 bases). The CDR3 loop spans 14 amino acids. CDR1 MNHEY and CDR2 SMNVEV come from the germline V gene (reference sequence). V was cut by 4 bases and J by 6 bases, with 12 bases left in between. The CDR3: CASSSTRAAGELFF. The CDR3 bases are TGTGCCAGCAGTTCTACTAGAGCAGCCGGGGAGCTGTTTTTT.

The chain combines TRBV5-1 with TRBJ1-2; 7 bases match TRBD1. Germline V gene data show CDR1 as SGHRS and CDR2 as YFSETQ. The CDR3 runs 16 residues. V lost 4 bases, J lost 2 bases, and 11 bases stayed unmatched. The CDR3 DNA sequence: TGCGCCAGCAGCCCCCTGGCGGCAGGGGGAAACTATGGCTACACCTTC. Protein product: CASSPLAAGGNYGYTF.

This chain uses TRBV5-1 with TRBJ2-7; D is ambiguous. Germline V gives CDR1 SGHRS, CDR2 YFSETQ. The CDR3 covers 13 residues. The V gene lost 0 bases and the J gene lost 3 bases, with 7 bases spanning the gap. CDR3 sequence (DNA): TGCGCCAGCAGCTTGGAGGTTTACTACGAGCAGTACTTC. Residues: CASSLEVYYEQYF.

This rearrangement joins TRBV5-4 to TRBJ2-7, with 8 bases lining up with TRBD1. This CDR3 contains 14 residues. With V trimmed by 0 bases and J by 2 bases, 1 base remained unmatched. CDR1 and CDR2 from the germline V gene are SGHNT and YYREEE (reference sequence). The CDR3 region is CASSLEQGAYEQYF. The CDR3 DNA follows: TGTGCCAGCAGCTTGGAACAGGGGGCCTACGAGCAGTACTTC.

CDR3: CASKGGADTQYF. The DNA of the CDR3 is TGTGCCAGCAAGGGGGGTGCAGATACGCAGTATTTT. This chain joins TRBV2 and TRBJ2-3; perhaps D is TRBD1 or TRBD2 (6 bases each). Looked up from germline, CDR1 is SNHLY and CDR2 is FYNNEI. This CDR3 has 12 residues. Trimming cost V 7 bases and J 4 bases, with 9 bases left between them. The whole variable domain, remainder taken from reference TRBV2 and TRBJ2-3, is EPEVTQTPSHQVTQMGQEVILRCVPISNHLYFYWYRQILGQKVEFLVSFYNNEISEKSEIFDDQFSVERPDGSNFTLKIRSTKLEDSAMYFCASKGGADTQYFGPGTRLTVL.

The chain combines TRBV12-3 or TRBV12-4 with TRBJ2-7; no definite D call. The CDR3 sequence is 12 residues long. Between the trimmed V and J ends, which lost 4 bases and 4 bases, there was a span of 8 bases. The CDR3 DNA reads as TGTGCCAGCAGTTACGGGCTTTACGAGCAGTACTTC. It codes for CASSYGLYEQYF.

This sequence joins TRBV27 and TRBJ1-5; D is perhaps TRBD1 (6 bases). The V end was cut by 3 bases, the J end by 2 bases, with 8 bases between. CDR1 and CDR2 (germline): MNHEY, SMNVEV (reference sequence). The CDR3 sequence is 14 residues long. The CDR3 nucleotides are TGTGCCAGCAGTTTGGGACACGGCAATCAGCCCCAGCATTTT. Encoded protein: CASSLGHGNQPQHF.

The V call is TRBV27, the J call TRBJ1-5, with D possibly being TRBD1 (6 bases). This CDR3 has 16 amino acids. Germline assignment: CDR1 MNHEY and CDR2 SMNVEV (reference sequence). Deletions cut 1 base from V and 6 bases from J, with 16 bases between. DNA of the CDR3: TGTGCCAGCAGTTTATATCCAGGGGAGGTCCCTCAGCCCCAGCATTTT. Protein: CASSLYPGEVPQPQHF.

V and J are TRBV7-9 and TRBJ2-6; perhaps D is TRBD1 or TRBD2 (5 bases each). The CDR3 totals 18 residues. Trimming shortened V by 3 bases and J by 0 bases, and 15 bases separated the two germline ends. Germline loops: CDR1 SEHNR, CDR2 FQNEAQ (reference sequence). CDR3 region: CASSFVGDGDSGANVLTF. For the CDR3, the DNA is TGTGCCAGCAGCTTCGTCGGGGACGGGGACTCTGGGGCCAACGTCCTGACTTTC.

This clone is a singleton in its sample. The chain is built from TRBV5-6 and TRBJ1-2; D gene unclear. Trimming cost V 0 bases and J 7 bases, with 10 bases left between them. The CDR3 covers 13 residues. Germline loops: CDR1 SGHDT, CDR2 YYEEEE. The CDR3 region is CASSLASLRGYTF. The CDR3 DNA sequence: TGTGCCAGCAGCTTGGCCAGCCTACGTGGCTACACCTTC.

This chain connects TRBV6-2 or TRBV6-3 to TRBJ1-1; no definite D call. Trimming stripped 2 bases from V and 3 bases from J, with 10 bases between. Germline-derived CDR1 and CDR2 are MNHEY and SVGEGT. This CDR3 comprises 14 residues. The CDR3: CASSYGWGYTEAFF. CDR3 sequence (DNA): TGTGCCAGCAGTTACGGCTGGGGTTACACTGAAGCTTTCTTT.

The J gene is TRBJ2-2, the V gene TRBV9; a weak D match, TRBD1 (6 bases). CDR1 and CDR2 from the germline V gene are SGDLS and YYNGEE. With 0 bases removed from V and 2 bases from J, the gap between germline ends came to 8 bases. This CDR3 region has 15 residues. The CDR3 sequence is CASSVVQGNTGELFF. CDR3 DNA: TGTGCCAGCAGCGTAGTACAGGGAAACACCGGGGAGCTGTTTTTT.

The CDR3 spells CASSALQGPYEQYF. The CDR3 DNA is TGTGCCAGCAGCGCGCTACAGGGTCCTTACGAGCAGTACTTC. V is TRBV2 and J is TRBJ2-7; the D gene is possibly TRBD1 (6 bases). The CDR3 extends over 14 amino acids. CDR1 is SNHLY and CDR2 is FYNNEI in the germline V gene. Deletions cut 6 bases from V and 4 bases from J, with 16 bases between.

The chain employs TRBV5-1 and TRBJ2-5; 11 bases line up with TRBD1. The germline V gene encodes CDR1 SGHRS and CDR2 YFSETQ. The ends lost 2 bases at V and 5 bases at J; junction bases unmatched: 8. The CDR3 loop spans 16 amino acids. As DNA, the CDR3 is TGCGCCAGCAGCTTCCGGGACAGGGGGATCAGGGAGACCCAGTACTTC. Protein sequence: CASSFRDRGIRETQYF.

The J gene is TRBJ2-1, the V gene TRBV5-8, with 7 bases lining up with TRBD2. V was pared by 4 bases and J by 0 bases, with 10 bases of the junction left unmatched. The CDR3 is made up of 17 amino acids. The germline gives CDR1 SGHTS, CDR2 YDEGEE. CDR3 nucleotide sequence: TGTGCCAGCAGCCTAGCGGTCACCCTCAGCTCCTACAATGAGCAGTTCTTC. Translation: CASSLAVTLSSYNEQFF.

The chain uses TRBV5-6 and TRBJ2-1; D may be TRBD1 or TRBD2 (5 bases each). Deletions cut 3 bases from V and 5 bases from J, with 18 bases between. The CDR3 totals 16 residues. Germline V gene data show CDR1 as SGHDT and CDR2 as YYEEEE. This chain's CDR3 is CASSWKVAGADNEQFF. CDR3 nucleotides: TGTGCCAGCAGCTGGAAGGTGGCCGGGGCCGACAATGAGCAGTTCTTC. The entire variable domain, with the rest obtained from reference TRBV5-6 and TRBJ2-1, is as follows: DAGVTQSPTHLIKTRGQQVTLRCSPKSGHDTVSWYQQALGQGPQFIFQYYEEEERQRGNFPDRFSGHQFPNYSSELNVNALLLGDSALYLCASSWKVAGADNEQFFGPGTRLTVL.

J is TRBJ1-5 and V is TRBV28; D is undetermined. V was cut by 3 bases and J by 3 bases, with 15 bases left in between. The CDR3 is made up of 16 amino acids. Germline V lookup: CDR1 MDHEN, CDR2 SYDVKM. CDR3 region: CASSFSLGLLNQPQHF. In DNA form, the CDR3 reads TGTGCCAGCAGTTTCTCTCTCGGACTTCTCAATCAGCCCCAGCATTTT.

The J gene is TRBJ2-5, the V gene TRBV27, with 10 bases that match TRBD1. From germline, CDR1 is MNHEY and CDR2 SMNVEV (reference sequence). CDR3 length: 16 amino acids. V trimming: 5 bases; J trimming: 5 bases; junction bases outside the gene matches: 11. The CDR3 sequence is CASSNPRDRGRETQYF. CDR3 nucleotide sequence: TGTGCCAGCAGTAATCCCCGGGACAGGGGTAGGGAGACCCAGTACTTC.

This clone came up once. This rearrangement joins TRBV28 to TRBJ2-7, with TRBD2 as a possible D gene (6 bases). V gave up 7 bases and J gave up 4 bases, with 26 bases separating them. CDR1 MDHEN and CDR2 SYDVKM come from the germline V gene. The CDR3 runs 17 residues. CDR3 nucleotides: TGTGCCAGCAATACTGGGAGGCTAGTCGGCAATAGGTACGAGCAGTACTTC. Translation gives CASNTGRLVGNRYEQYF.

CDR3 coding DNA: TGTGCCAGCAGCATAAGACTAGCGGTTGGGGTAGACAATGAGCAGTTCTTC. Translation: CASSIRLAVGVDNEQFF. J is TRBJ2-1 and V is TRBV14; 9 nucleotides align to TRBD2. Germline values: CDR1 SGHDN, CDR2 FVKESK. There are 17 residues in the CDR3. With V trimmed by 5 bases and J by 5 bases, 13 bases remained unmatched.

As DNA, the CDR3 is TGTGCCAGTAGTATCCGCCGGGACGCCTACGAGCAGTACTTC. Its translation: CASSIRRDAYEQYF. The genes are TRBV19 and TRBJ2-7; the D gene could be TRBD1 or TRBD2 (5 bases each). Looked up from germline, CDR1 is LNHDA and CDR2 is SQIVND (reference sequence). The CDR3 consists of 14 residues. Deletions cut 3 bases from V and 2 bases from J, with 11 bases between.

The CDR3 sequence is CASSLSPGLSTEAFF. The CDR3 region has the DNA TGTGCCAGCAGCTTGAGCCCCGGGCTGAGCACTGAAGCTTTCTTT. The chain combines TRBV5-5 with TRBJ1-1; D gene unclear. CDR3 length: 15 amino acids. Trimming left V 1 base short and J 4 bases short, with 14 bases between. The V gene's germline CDR1 is SGHKS and CDR2 YYEKEE (reference sequence).

The chain has TRBV5-1 and TRBJ1-5, with 9 bases lining up with TRBD1. The length of the CDR3 is 19 residues. After removal of 4 bases from V and 2 bases from J, the junction contained 16 bases not matched to a gene. CDR1 is SGHRS and CDR2 is YFSETQ in the germline V gene. CDR3 coding DNA: TGCGCCAGCAGCCCGGGGACAGGGTTTGACGGACTGGGCAATCAGCCCCAGCATTTT. Protein product: CASSPGTGFDGLGNQPQHF.